A single sample gave rise to the 14 T cell receptor beta chains below, sequenced in a study of blood T cell repertoires in COVID-19. Sequencing was performed with immunoSEQ multiplex PCR; in TCRdb, only in-frame clones are kept and a portion is missing. The repertoire holds almost 250,000 clones, with more than 75% as singletons. Sequenced: peripheral blood. Source of these receptors: a woman between 55 and 75 years old who had recovered from COVID-19.

CDR3: CASSLSYQETQYF. The CDR3, as DNA: TGTGCCAGTAGTCTTAGTTATCAAGAGACCCAGTACTTC. This rearrangement joins TRBV19 to TRBJ2-5; no clear D gene. Trimming shortened V by 5 bases and J by 2 bases, and 9 bases separated the two germline ends. Germline lookup yields CDR1 LNHDA and CDR2 SQIVND (reference sequence). This CDR3 has 13 residues.

This clone was observed once. This chain joins TRBV28 and TRBJ2-6; TRBD1 might be the D (5 bases). Trimming shortened V by 6 bases and J by 0 bases, and 9 bases separated the two germline ends. The germline V gene has CDR1 MDHEN and CDR2 SYDVKM. CDR3 length: 15 residues. The CDR3 protein is CASSRAHSGANVLTF. The CDR3 DNA is TGTGCCAGCAGCAGGGCCCACTCTGGGGCCAACGTCCTGACTTTC. The whole variable domain, filled in from reference TRBV28 and TRBJ2-6, reads DVKVTQSSRYLVKRTGEKVFLECVQDMDHENMFWYRQDPGLGLRLIYFSYDVKMKEKGDIPEGYSVSREKKERFSLILESASTNQTSMYLCASSRAHSGANVLTFGAGSRLTVL.

In this sample, this clone turned up once. J is TRBJ1-5 and V is TRBV28; D possibly corresponds to TRBD1 (5 bases). Germline lookup yields CDR1 MDHEN and CDR2 SYDVKM. V dropped 7 bases and J dropped 4 bases, with 17 bases sitting between them. The CDR3 has 15 residues. CDR3 loop: CASTEGGGRNQPQHF. DNA for the CDR3: TGTGCCAGCACTGAAGGCGGGGGACGAAATCAGCCCCAGCATTTT.

V usage is TRBV5-1 and J usage is TRBJ1-3, with 7 bases aligning to TRBD1. The CDR3 extends over 16 amino acids. The J segment lost 3 bases and the V segment lost 4 bases, leaving 10 bases of the junction unmatched. Germline CDR1 and CDR2: SGHRS and YFSETQ. This CDR3 reads CASSAGGTVSGNTIYF. The CDR3 nucleotides are TGCGCCAGCAGCGCCGGCGGGACAGTTAGTGGAAACACCATATATTTT. The full variable domain, rest sourced from reference TRBV5-1 and TRBJ1-3, is KAGVTQTPRYLIKTRGQQVTLSCSPISGHRSVSWYQQTPGQGLQFLFEYFSETQRNKGNFPGRFSGRQFSNSRSEMNVSTLELGDSALYLCASSAGGTVSGNTIYFGEGSWLTVV.

The gene calls are TRBV6-5 and TRBJ2-3; 8 bases align to TRBD2. CDR3 length: 15 residues. J was trimmed by 6 bases and V by 6 bases; bases with no gene match: 11. Germline V CDR1 and CDR2: MNHEY, SVGAGI. CDR3 in amino acids: CASRWARGGLDTQYF. In DNA form, the CDR3 reads TGTGCCAGCAGGTGGGCTCGGGGGGGCCTGGATACGCAGTATTTT.

This chain links TRBV11-2 with TRBJ2-5, with 7 bases fitting TRBD1. Looked up from germline, CDR1 is SGHAT and CDR2 is FQNNGV. V lost 5 bases, J lost 4 bases, and 13 bases stayed unmatched. The CDR3 consists of 16 residues. The CDR3 loop reads CASSPTHSGGRETQYF. The DNA of the CDR3 is TGTGCCAGCAGCCCTACACATTCAGGGGGAAGAGAGACCCAGTACTTC.

The sample holds one count of this clone. The chain uses TRBV9 and TRBJ2-1, with TRBD2 matching over 8 bases. V lost 0 bases, J lost 4 bases, and 3 bases stayed unmatched. Germline V lookup: CDR1 SGDLS, CDR2 YYNGEE. There are 15 residues in the CDR3. CDR3 amino acids: CASSVVSGGYNEQFF. The CDR3 region has the DNA TGTGCCAGCAGCGTAGTAAGCGGGGGATACAATGAGCAGTTCTTC.

The V call is TRBV2, the J call TRBJ1-6; D is uncertain. The CDR3 consists of 12 residues. Germline assignment: CDR1 SNHLY and CDR2 FYNNEI. Trimming removed 7 bases at V and 11 bases at J, with 12 bases between. The CDR3 loop reads CASTAMRAPLHF. CDR3 bases: TGTGCCAGCACAGCAATGAGGGCACCCCTCCACTTT. Together with reference TRBV2 and TRBJ1-6, the CDR3 gives the full variable domain: EPEVTQTPSHQVTQMGQEVILRCVPISNHLYFYWYRQILGQKVEFLVSFYNNEISEKSEIFDDQFSVERPDGSNFTLKIRSTKLEDSAMYFCASTAMRAPLHFGNGTRLTVT.

The CDR3 is CASSPRGQGFYEQYF. CDR3 in DNA: TGTGCCAGCAGCCCACGGGGACAGGGGTTCTACGAGCAGTACTTC. This chain connects TRBV7-2 to TRBJ2-7, with 10 bases fitting TRBD1. This CDR3 has 15 residues. Germline lookup yields CDR1 SGHTA and CDR2 FQGNSA. V dropped 5 bases and J dropped 3; count of bases not matched to a gene: 7.

The rearrangement links TRBV4-3 to TRBJ2-3, with D maybe TRBD1 (6 bases). V was shortened by 0 bases and J by 3 bases, with 10 bases between the two germline ends. The CDR3 is 15 residues long. Germline CDR1 reads LGHNA; CDR2 reads YSLEER. The CDR3 loop reads CASSQEGAITDTQYF. CDR3 nucleotides: TGCGCCAGCAGCCAAGAGGGGGCGATTACAGATACGCAGTATTTT.

The genes are TRBV6-6 and TRBJ1-2; 10 positions match TRBD1. CDR1 MNHNY and CDR2 SVGAGI come from the germline V gene (reference sequence). J gave up 4 bases and V 7 bases, and 12 bases lay outside the gene matches. CDR3 length: 16 residues. This chain's CDR3 is CASIPHDRGLGYGYTF. For the CDR3, the DNA is TGTGCCAGCATTCCCCACGACAGGGGGCTTGGCTATGGCTACACCTTC.

In this sample, this clone turned up many times. The chain joins TRBV4-2 to TRBJ1-6; 7 nucleotides match TRBD1. The CDR3 runs to 16 residues. The ends lost 4 bases at V and 5 bases at J; junction bases unmatched: 8. The germline V gene has CDR1 LGHNA and CDR2 YNFKEQ. The CDR3 sequence: CASSRMGTENNSPLHF. CDR3 nucleotides: TGTGCCAGCAGCCGGATGGGGACAGAGAATAATTCACCCCTCCACTTT.

V usage is TRBV7-2 and J usage is TRBJ1-6; D might be TRBD1 (5 bases). This CDR3 spans 13 amino acids. Germline loops: CDR1 SGHTA, CDR2 FQGNSA. The ends were cut back, 4 bases at V and 8 bases at J, with 9 bases in the middle. This chain's CDR3 is CASSSLTDSPLHF. The CDR3 region has the DNA TGTGCCAGCAGCTCCCTGACAGATTCACCCCTCCACTTT.

This chain joins TRBV6-5 and TRBJ2-7; 7 nucleotides line up with TRBD1. This CDR3 has 14 residues. CDR1 MNHEY and CDR2 SVGAGI come from the germline V gene. V was clipped by 9 bases and J by 6 bases; unmatched bases: 14. The CDR3 DNA reads as TGTGCCAGTCGCTTGGACAGGTCATCCGGCGAGCAGTACTTC. Its translation is CASRLDRSSGEQYF.